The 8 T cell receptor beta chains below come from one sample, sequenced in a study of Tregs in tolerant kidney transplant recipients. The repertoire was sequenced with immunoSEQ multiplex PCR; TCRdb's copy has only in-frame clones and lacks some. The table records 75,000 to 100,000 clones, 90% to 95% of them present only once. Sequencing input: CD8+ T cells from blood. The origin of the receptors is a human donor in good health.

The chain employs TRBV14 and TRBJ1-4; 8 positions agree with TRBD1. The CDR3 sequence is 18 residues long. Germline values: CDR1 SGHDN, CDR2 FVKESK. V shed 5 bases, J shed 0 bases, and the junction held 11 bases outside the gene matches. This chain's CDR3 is CASSALPGTGATNEKLFF. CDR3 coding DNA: TGTGCCAGCAGCGCCCTTCCGGGGACAGGAGCAACTAATGAAAAACTGTTTTTT.

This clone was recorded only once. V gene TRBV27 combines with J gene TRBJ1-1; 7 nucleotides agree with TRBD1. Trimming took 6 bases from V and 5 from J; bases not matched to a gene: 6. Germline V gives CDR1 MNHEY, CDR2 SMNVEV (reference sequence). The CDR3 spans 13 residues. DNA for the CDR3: TGTGCCAGCAGCCGACCGACAGGGACTGAAGCTTTCTTT. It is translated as CASSRPTGTEAFF.

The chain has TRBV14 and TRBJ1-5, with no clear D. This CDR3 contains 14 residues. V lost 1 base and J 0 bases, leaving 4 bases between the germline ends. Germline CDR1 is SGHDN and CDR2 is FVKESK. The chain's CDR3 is CASSQGHSNQPQHF. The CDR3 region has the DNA TGTGCCAGCAGCCAAGGCCATAGCAATCAGCCCCAGCATTTT. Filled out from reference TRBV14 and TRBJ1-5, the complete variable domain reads EAGVTQFPSHSVIEKGQTVTLRCDPISGHDNLYWYRRVMGKEIKFLLHFVKESKQDESGMPNNRFLAERTGGTYSTLKVQPAELEDSGVYFCASSQGHSNQPQHFGDGTRLSIL.

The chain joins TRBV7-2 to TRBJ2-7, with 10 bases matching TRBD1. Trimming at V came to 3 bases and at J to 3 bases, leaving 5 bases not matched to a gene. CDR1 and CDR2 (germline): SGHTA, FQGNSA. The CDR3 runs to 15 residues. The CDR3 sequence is CASSFGQGVRYEQYF. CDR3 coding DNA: TGTGCCAGCAGCTTCGGACAGGGGGTTCGCTACGAGCAGTACTTC. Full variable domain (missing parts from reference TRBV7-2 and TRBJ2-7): GAGVSQSPSNKVTEKGKDVELRCDPISGHTALYWYRQSLGQGLEFLIYFQGNSAPDKSGLPSDRFSAERTGGSVSTLTIQRTQQEDSAVYLCASSFGQGVRYEQYFGPGTRLTVT.

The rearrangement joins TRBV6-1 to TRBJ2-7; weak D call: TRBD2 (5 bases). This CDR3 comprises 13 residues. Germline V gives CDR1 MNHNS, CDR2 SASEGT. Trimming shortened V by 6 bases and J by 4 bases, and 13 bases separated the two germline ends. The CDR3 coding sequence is TGTGCCAGCAGCTACGGGGAAGTTTACGAGCAGTACTTC. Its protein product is CASSYGEVYEQYF.

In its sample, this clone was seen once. DNA for the CDR3: TGTGCCAGCAGCGGGGGGACTTCAGGCAATTACGAGCAGTACTTC. The encoded protein is CASSGGTSGNYEQYF. The chain is built from TRBV5-4 and TRBJ2-7, with D possibly TRBD2 on 6 matching bases. CDR3 size: 15 residues. V was trimmed by 4 bases and J by 4 bases, leaving 18 bases between them. Germline CDR1 and CDR2: SGHNT and YYREEE (reference sequence).

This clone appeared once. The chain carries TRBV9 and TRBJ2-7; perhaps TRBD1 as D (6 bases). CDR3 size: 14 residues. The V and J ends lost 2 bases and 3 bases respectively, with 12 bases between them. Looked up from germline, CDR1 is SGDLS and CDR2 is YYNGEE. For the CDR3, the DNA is TGTGCCAGCAGCGTGGACAGTACTTTCTACGAGCAGTACTTC. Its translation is CASSVDSTFYEQYF.

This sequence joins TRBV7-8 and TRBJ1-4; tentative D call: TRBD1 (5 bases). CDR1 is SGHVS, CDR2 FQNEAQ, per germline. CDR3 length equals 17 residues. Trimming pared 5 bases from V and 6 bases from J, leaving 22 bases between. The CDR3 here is CASSPVRGAWGDEKLFF. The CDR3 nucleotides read TGTGCCAGCAGCCCCGTCAGAGGTGCATGGGGGGATGAAAAACTGTTTTTT.